Listed here is a single TCR beta chain. Antigen specificity is unknown. The data belong to a study of OX40 agonist ivuxolimab in advanced cancers. Overall study results and limits: At 0.1 to 3.0 mg/kg and by week 6, CD4+ and CD8+ T cells in the blood had expanded clonally. Undetermined was the antigen specificity of the expanded peripheral T cells. Partial responders at 0.1-3.0 mg/kg had among the lowest clonal expansion.

With baseline, cycle 4 day 1, and cycle 7 day 1 as timepoints, blood was sampled. The assay was immunoSEQ multiplex PCR, and TCRdb's table has in-frame clones only and misses some. The sample carries roughly 19,000 clones, approximately 82% recorded once. CDR3 length equals 14 residues. The V end was cut by 4 bases, the J end by 5 bases, with 14 bases between. The germline V gene encodes CDR1 LGHNA and CDR2 YNFKEQ. The sequence derives from an adult with an advanced solid tumor such as melanoma, head and neck, liver or kidney cancer. The sample in question was CD4+ or CD8+ T cells sorted from blood, obtained in a trial of the OX40 agonist ivuxolimab. This rearrangement joins TRBV4-2 to TRBJ1-1; TRBD1 might be the D (5 bases). The CDR3: CASSLRGLRTEAFF. In nucleotides, the CDR3 is TGTGCCAGCAGCCTGAGGGGTTTAAGAACTGAAGCTTTCTTT.